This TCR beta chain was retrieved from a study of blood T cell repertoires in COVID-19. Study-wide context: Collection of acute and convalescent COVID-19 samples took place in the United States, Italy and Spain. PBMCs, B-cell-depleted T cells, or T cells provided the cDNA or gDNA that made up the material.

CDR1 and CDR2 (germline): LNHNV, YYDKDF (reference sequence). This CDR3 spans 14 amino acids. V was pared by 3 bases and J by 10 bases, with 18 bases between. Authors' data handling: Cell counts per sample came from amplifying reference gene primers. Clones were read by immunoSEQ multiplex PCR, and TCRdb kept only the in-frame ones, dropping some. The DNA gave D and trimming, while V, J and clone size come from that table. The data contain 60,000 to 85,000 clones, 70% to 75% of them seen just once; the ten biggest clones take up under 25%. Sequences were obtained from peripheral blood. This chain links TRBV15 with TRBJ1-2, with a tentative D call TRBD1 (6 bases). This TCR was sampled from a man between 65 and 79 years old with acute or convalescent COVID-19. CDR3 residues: CATSSRWGGPDYTF. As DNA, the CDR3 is TGTGCCACCAGCAGCCGATGGGGGGGGCCAGACTACACCTTC.